A single sample is the source of the 23 T cell receptor beta chains below, sequenced in a study of PD-1 blockade in classical Hodgkin lymphoma. Described time point: cycle 4 day 1 (C4D1), after 5 to 7 weeks of nivolumab. Every patient relapsed after autologous stem cell transplantation, and brentuximab vedotin exposure varied. Generated by immunoSEQ multiplex PCR, the TCRdb table keeps only in-frame clones and is missing some. The data show 5,500 to 8,500 clones, over 80% seen once. The sample here was peripheral blood mononuclear cells (PBMCs), taken before the fourth cycle of nivolumab. The origin of the receptors is a human donor with classical Hodgkin lymphoma.

The chain has TRBV18 and TRBJ2-2, with TRBD1 identical over 8 bases. The CDR3 runs to 15 residues. The ends lost 4 bases at V and 0 bases at J; junction bases unmatched: 1. CDR1 is KGHSH, CDR2 LQKENI, per germline. The CDR3: CASSLQGANTGELFF. The CDR3, as DNA: TGTGCCAGCTCACTACAGGGGGCGAACACCGGGGAGCTGTTTTTT.

The V gene is TRBV4-2, the J gene TRBJ1-4, with D hard to call. The CDR3 is 15 residues long. Germline CDR1 is LGHNA and CDR2 is YNFKEQ. With 0 bases removed from V and 0 bases from J, the gap between germline ends came to 5 bases. The CDR3 reads CASSQDGATNEKLFF. Written as DNA, the CDR3 is TGTGCCAGCAGCCAAGATGGTGCAACTAATGAAAAACTGTTTTTT.

The rearrangement uses TRBV10-3 and TRBJ2-2; 7 positions match TRBD2. V dropped 6 bases and J dropped 1; count of bases not matched to a gene: 5. The germline CDR1 and CDR2 sequences are ENHRY and SYGVKD. This CDR3 is 15 amino acids long. This CDR3 reads CAIRSGGGNTGELFF. For the CDR3, the DNA is TGTGCCATCAGGAGTGGCGGGGGGAACACCGGGGAGCTGTTTTTT.

This rearrangement joins TRBV14 to TRBJ2-3, with a tentative D call TRBD2 (7 bases). The V end was cut by 0 bases, the J end by 11 bases, with 12 bases between. There are 13 residues in the CDR3. Germline assignment: CDR1 SGHDN and CDR2 FVKESK. CDR3 coding DNA: TGTGCCAGCAGCCAAGATTTGAGGGGGGGGCAGTATTTT. Residues: CASSQDLRGGQYF.

This clone was seen a few times. V usage is TRBV6-1 and J usage is TRBJ2-3; 8 nucleotides line up with TRBD2. Germline CDR1 reads MNHNS; CDR2 reads SASEGT. The CDR3 has 15 amino acids. The V gene end was trimmed by 2 bases and the J gene end by 2 bases; junction bases not matched to a gene: 3. The CDR3 is CASSEYSGVTDTQYF. The CDR3 DNA reads TGTGCCAGCAGTGAATATAGCGGGGTCACAGATACGCAGTATTTT.

This clone was detected only a few times. The chain has TRBV5-1 and TRBJ2-6; no clear D. There are 16 residues in the CDR3. The germline V gene has CDR1 SGHRS and CDR2 YFSETQ. V was trimmed by 4 bases and J by 0 bases, leaving 11 bases between them. CDR3 sequence: CASSQQTLSGANVLTF. As DNA, the CDR3 is TGCGCCAGCAGCCAACAGACCCTCTCTGGGGCCAACGTCCTGACTTTC.

The chain couples TRBV2 to TRBJ2-2, with TRBD1 identical over 11 bases. The CDR3 runs to 16 residues. J gave up 7 bases and V 3 bases, and 7 bases lay outside the gene matches. Germline CDR1 is SNHLY and CDR2 is FYNNEI. Here the CDR3 DNA reads TGTGCCAGCAGTGAGGCAGGACAGGGGGCGGGCGGGGAGCTGTTTTTT. Translating gives CASSEAGQGAGGELFF.

The chain recombines TRBV10-3 with TRBJ2-7, with 8 bases matching TRBD2. Germline lookup yields CDR1 ENHRY and CDR2 SYGVKD. J was trimmed by 7 bases and V by 4 bases; bases with no gene match: 3. This CDR3 has 12 residues. The CDR3 nucleotides read TGTGCCATCAGTGGACTAGCGAGTGAGCAGTACTTC. Translating gives CAISGLASEQYF.

The V and J genes are TRBV9 and TRBJ1-3, with D tentatively TRBD1 (6 bases). CDR3 size: 14 residues. CDR1 and CDR2 (germline): SGDLS, YYNGEE. The germline V and J ends were trimmed by 6 bases and 2 bases, with 12 bases remaining between them. CDR3 amino acids: CASTGGGPGNTIYF. The CDR3 DNA reads TGTGCCAGCACCGGGGGGGGGCCTGGAAACACCATATATTTT.

This clone was seen only once. This rearrangement joins TRBV7-9 to TRBJ1-3, with D perhaps TRBD1 (5 bases). Trimming cost V 0 bases and J 3 bases, with 9 bases left between them. CDR1 is SEHNR and CDR2 is FQNEAQ in the germline V gene (reference sequence). The CDR3 has 15 residues. The CDR3 loop is CASSLATGLGNTIYF. CDR3 nucleotides: TGTGCCAGCAGCTTAGCAACGGGGCTTGGAAACACCATATATTTT.

This rearrangement joins TRBV6-5 to TRBJ1-4; 7 bases align to TRBD1. Germline V lookup: CDR1 MNHEY, CDR2 SVGAGI. The CDR3 contains 15 residues. Losses at the gene ends were 3 bases for V and 8 bases for J; bases not matched to a gene: 9. The CDR3 coding sequence is TGTGCCAGCAGTTATTCCGGGACAGCCAAAGAAAAACTGTTTTTT. Its translation is CASSYSGTAKEKLFF.

This rearrangement joins TRBV6-5 to TRBJ1-3; 7 bases map to TRBD1. Looked up from germline, CDR1 is MNHEY and CDR2 is SVGAGI. V lost 2 bases to trimming and J lost 0 bases; unmatched junction nucleotides: 1. The CDR3 length is 15 residues. The CDR3 DNA reads TGTGCCAGCAGTTACGGACAGGACTCTGGAAACACCATATATTTT. It translates to CASSYGQDSGNTIYF.

The table lists this clone with a count of one. This rearrangement joins TRBV9 to TRBJ1-3; D not certain. The CDR3 is 14 amino acids. Germline CDR1 SGDLS, CDR2 YYNGEE. Trimming removed 3 bases at V and 2 bases at J, with 9 bases between. The CDR3 coding sequence is TGTGCCAGCAGCGAGACGTCGGCTGGAAACACCATATATTTT. It translates to CASSETSAGNTIYF.

The V call is TRBV7-3, the J call TRBJ1-1; weak D call: TRBD1 (5 bases). Trimming pared 5 bases from V and 1 base from J, leaving 8 bases between. The CDR3 sequence is 13 residues long. In germline, CDR1 is SGHTA, CDR2 FQGTGA. The CDR3 nucleotides are TGTGCCAGCAGCCGGGGCGGGAACACTGAAGCTTTCTTT. Amino acids: CASSRGGNTEAFF.

V is TRBV11-3 and J is TRBJ2-2, with D hard to call. Trimming removed 0 bases from V and 7 bases from J, with 3 bases in between. Germline lookup yields CDR1 SGHNT and CDR2 YENEEA. The CDR3 has 12 amino acids. The CDR3 region has the DNA TGTGCCAGCAGCTTAGAGGTCGGGGAGCTGTTTTTT. Its protein product is CASSLEVGELFF.

This clone was found once. The V gene is TRBV7-2, the J gene TRBJ2-1, with unresolved D. Trimming stripped 1 base from V and 9 bases from J, with 10 bases between. The germline V gene encodes CDR1 SGHTA and CDR2 FQGNSA. The CDR3 spans 13 residues. CDR3 nucleotides: TGTGCCAGCAGCTTAGGTTGGGGTCGTGAGCAGTTCTTC. Protein: CASSLGWGREQFF.

This clone was counted a single time. The chain links TRBV27 to TRBJ2-5; D possibly uses TRBD1 or TRBD2 (5 bases each). Trimming shortened V by 3 bases and J by 4 bases, and 9 bases separated the two germline ends. The CDR3 consists of 13 residues. From germline, CDR1 is MNHEY and CDR2 SMNVEV (reference sequence). The CDR3 region has the DNA TGTGCCAGCAGTTTTTGGGGGTCAGAGACCCAGTACTTC. It translates to CASSFWGSETQYF.

This clone was seen more than once but under ten times. The chain joins TRBV18 to TRBJ1-2; D is ambiguous. Germline CDR1 is KGHSH and CDR2 is LQKENI. The CDR3 totals 13 residues. Trimming took off 2 bases at V and 1 base at J, with 5 bases between the two ends. The CDR3 loop reads CASSPGVNYGYTF. CDR3 nucleotides: TGTGCCAGCTCACCAGGGGTTAACTATGGCTACACCTTC.

The chain recombines TRBV5-1 with TRBJ2-5, with D possibly TRBD2 on 6 matching bases. Germline V gene data show CDR1 as SGHRS and CDR2 as YFSETQ. CDR3 size: 15 residues. The V end lost 2 bases, the J end lost 4 bases, and 15 bases lay between the germline ends. The CDR3 bases are TGCGCCAGCAGCTTTCCCGGACGGGGAGGAGAGACCCAGTACTTC. Translated: CASSFPGRGGETQYF.

The CDR3 DNA is TGCGCCAGCAGCCCCCGGCAGGGCCCTACTGGGGCCAACGTCCTGACTTTC. It translates to CASSPRQGPTGANVLTF. V and J are TRBV5-1 and TRBJ2-6; tentative D call: TRBD1 (5 bases). V was trimmed by 4 bases and J by 2 bases, leaving 16 bases between them. The CDR3 has 17 residues. Germline V gives CDR1 SGHRS, CDR2 YFSETQ.

The chain carries TRBV5-1 and TRBJ1-1; D remains ambiguous. Germline V gene data show CDR1 as SGHRS and CDR2 as YFSETQ. Deletions cut 4 bases from V and 1 base from J, with 14 bases between. The CDR3 runs 15 residues. The CDR3 coding sequence is TGCGCCAGCAGCCCAGACAATCCCGGGAACACTGAAGCTTTCTTT. Protein sequence: CASSPDNPGNTEAFF.

This chain links TRBV30 with TRBJ2-7; D unclear. With 3 bases removed from V and 4 bases from J, the gap between germline ends came to 13 bases. The CDR3 runs 13 residues. CDR1 and CDR2 (germline): GTSNPN, SVGIG (reference sequence). The CDR3 region has the DNA TGTGCCTGGAGCCCAAAACCGGTTTACGAGCAGTACTTC. Translating it yields CAWSPKPVYEQYF.

The chain recombines TRBV4-3 with TRBJ1-5; D not certain. There are 16 residues in the CDR3. The germline V gene has CDR1 LGHNA and CDR2 YSLEER. V lost 0 bases, J lost 7 bases, and 16 bases lay in between. The CDR3 DNA follows: TGCGCCAGCAGCCAAGATCTCATGACGCTTGTACAGCCCCAGCATTTT. Translation: CASSQDLMTLVQPQHF.